This T cell receptor beta chain originates from a study of regulatory T cells in long-lasting Graves disease. Study-wide results and caveats: Reduced TCR diversity was observed in persistent Graves' patients versus newly diagnosed patients. Persistent disease preferred TRBV28, TRBJ1-2 and TRBJ2-5.

Construction of the TCR beta libraries employed iRepertoire HTBI primers in conjunction with Arm-PCR of CDR3 regions. Each CDR3 protein is one row after TCRdb ran MiXCR on the multiplex PCR reads. The table lists 600,000 to 650,000 distinct CDR3 sequences, approximately 15% of them singletons, with 15% to 20% in the top ten. Ten or more counts support this clonotype. Its cognate antigen is unknown. Sample time point: newly diagnosed GD, antithyroid drugs for less than 3 months. After RNA was extracted from PBMCs, the TCR library was made from it. Between the trimmed V and J ends, which lost 0 bases and 4 bases, there was a span of 18 bases. Germline V gene data show CDR1 as KGHSH and CDR2 as LQKENI. The CDR3 loop spans 17 amino acids. These same records also appear under a second study, on T cells in Graves' hyperthyroidism and ophthalmopathy. According to that study: HTBI primers were employed in a first-round RT-PCR of the TCR CDR3.

The sample in question was peripheral blood mononuclear cells (PBMCs), obtained at new diagnosis, from a patient treated with antithyroid drugs. The TCR sequence derives from a woman aged 25 to 39 with Graves disease. This chain joins TRBV18 and TRBJ2-5, with D possibly TRBD2 on 6 matching bases. CDR3 nucleotide sequence: TGTGCCAGCTCACCACCTTATCTTCCGGGAGATAGAGAGACCCAGTACTTC. It encodes CASSPPYLPGDRETQYF.